One sample yielded the 23 T cell receptor beta chains listed below, sequenced in a study of blood T cell repertoires in COVID-19. Sequenced by immunoSEQ multiplex PCR; TCRdb stores in-frame clones only, minus some. The profile shows 200,000 to 300,000 clones, around nine tenths of them singletons. Sequencing used peripheral blood. The source of these receptors is a man aged 35 to 55 who had recovered from COVID-19.

The V gene is TRBV14, the J gene TRBJ2-1; 9 bases line up with TRBD1. The CDR3 spans 15 residues. The J segment lost 12 bases and the V segment lost 4 bases, leaving 13 bases of the junction unmatched. Germline V CDR1 and CDR2: SGHDN, FVKESK. The CDR3 protein is CASSLWTGVGRGQFF. In DNA, the CDR3 is TGTGCCAGCAGCCTCTGGACAGGGGTAGGTCGGGGGCAGTTCTTC.

The chain couples TRBV6-5 to TRBJ1-2; 9 bases align to TRBD1. This CDR3 is built from 16 residues. J was trimmed by 6 bases and V by 4 bases; bases with no gene match: 12. Germline V gives CDR1 MNHEY, CDR2 SVGAGI. CDR3 protein: CASSLFQTGGLNGYTF. In DNA, the CDR3 is TGTGCCAGCAGTTTATTTCAGACAGGGGGATTGAATGGCTACACCTTC.

The chain carries TRBV6-5 and TRBJ1-1; weak D call: TRBD1 (5 bases). Germline CDR1 reads MNHEY; CDR2 reads SVGAGI. V shed 6 bases and J shed 6 bases, with 17 bases lying between them. CDR3 length: 14 residues. The CDR3 sequence is CASRHGGRYAEAFF. CDR3 DNA: TGTGCCAGCAGACATGGGGGGAGATACGCTGAAGCTTTCTTT.

V and J are TRBV7-9 and TRBJ2-1; TRBD1 aligns across 7 bases. Germline CDR1 and CDR2: SEHNR and FQNEAQ (reference sequence). This CDR3 is 16 amino acids long. The J segment lost 4 bases and the V segment lost 4 bases, leaving 10 bases of the junction unmatched. CDR3 sequence reads: CASSSDGSGQYNEQFF. The DNA for the CDR3 is TGTGCCAGCAGCTCTGATGGTTCGGGACAGTACAATGAGCAGTTCTTC.

This rearrangement joins TRBV5-6 to TRBJ1-5; D not certain. The CDR3 is 16 residues long. Trimming took off 0 bases at V and 4 bases at J, with 14 bases between the two ends. Germline assignment: CDR1 SGHDT and CDR2 YYEEEE. The CDR3 DNA sequence: TGTGCCAGCAGCTTGGCAGCGGGTTCTAGGAATCAGCCCCAGCATTTT. It encodes CASSLAAGSRNQPQHF.

This clone was observed once. This sequence joins TRBV28 and TRBJ2-3; TRBD2 is a possible D gene (5 bases). V was clipped by 5 bases and J by 10 bases, with 19 bases between them. CDR3 length: 14 residues. Per the germline V gene, CDR1 is MDHEN and CDR2 is SYDVKM. CDR3 loop: CASSPTGWETAQYF. The CDR3 coding sequence is TGTGCCAGCAGTCCGACGGGGTGGGAGACCGCGCAGTATTTT. Variable domain in full (rest from reference TRBV28 and TRBJ2-3): DVKVTQSSRYLVKRTGEKVFLECVQDMDHENMFWYRQDPGLGLRLIYFSYDVKMKEKGDIPEGYSVSREKKERFSLILESASTNQTSMYLCASSPTGWETAQYFGPGTRLTVL.

CDR3 bases: TGTGCCAGCAGTCCAAGCCGCGGGACTAGCGGCACAGATACGCAGTATTTT. As protein: CASSPSRGTSGTDTQYF. The chain uses TRBV2 and TRBJ2-3, with 10 bases that match TRBD2. Losses at the gene ends were 5 bases for V and 1 base for J; bases not matched to a gene: 9. CDR3 length: 17 residues. Germline loops: CDR1 SNHLY, CDR2 FYNNEI.

This clone was recorded a few times. The chain joins TRBV24-1 to TRBJ2-1; TRBD2 aligns across 9 bases. This CDR3 contains 15 residues. Germline CDR1 and CDR2: KGHDR and SFDVKD. V lost 7 bases and J lost 6; bases outside the gene matches: 9. The CDR3 nucleotides read TGTGCCACCAGCAAAGCGGGGGGAAGATTCAATGAGCAGTTCTTC. Translated: CATSKAGGRFNEQFF.

There are a few counts of this clone. This rearrangement joins TRBV6-2 or TRBV6-3 to TRBJ2-7; 10 positions agree with TRBD2. The CDR3 runs 16 residues. The junction had 10 bases not matched to a gene; V was cut back by 6 bases and J by 2 bases. Germline CDR1 MNHEY, CDR2 SVGEGT. DNA of the CDR3: TGTGCCAGCAGCACCAAACTAGCGGGGCTTCCCTACGAGCAGTACTTC. It translates to CASSTKLAGLPYEQYF.

The genes are TRBV12-5 and TRBJ1-2; tentatively, D is TRBD1 (5 bases). The CDR3 runs to 14 residues. Per the germline V gene, CDR1 is LGHNT and CDR2 is FRNRAP. V was clipped by 2 bases and J by 4 bases, with 11 bases between them. CDR3 loop: CASGLSRGVYGYTF. CDR3 nucleotides: TGTGCTAGTGGTTTGTCCCGGGGGGTCTATGGCTACACCTTC.

The chain links TRBV10-3 to TRBJ1-1; D might be TRBD1 (5 bases). The CDR3 extends over 13 amino acids. Germline loops: CDR1 ENHRY, CDR2 SYGVKD. The V and J ends lost 5 bases and 2 bases respectively, with 9 bases between them. CDR3 DNA: TGTGCCATCAGTACAGGATTAAACACTGAAGCTTTCTTT. Its protein product is CAISTGLNTEAFF.

The chain uses TRBV6-6 and TRBJ1-2, with TRBD1 identical over 7 bases. Germline V gene sequence: CDR1 MNHNY, CDR2 SVGAGI (reference sequence). CDR3 length: 12 amino acids. Trimming took 6 bases from V and 7 from J; bases not matched to a gene: 5. CDR3 sequence reads: CASSGTDSGYTF. The DNA for the CDR3 is TGTGCCAGCAGCGGGACAGATTCTGGCTACACCTTC.

The chain is built from TRBV14 and TRBJ1-1, with 8 bases fitting TRBD1. CDR1 and CDR2 (germline): SGHDN, FVKESK. Losses at the gene ends were 5 bases for V and 3 bases for J; bases not matched to a gene: 8. This CDR3 contains 15 residues. This CDR3 is CASSKRTGRDTEAFF. In DNA form, the CDR3 reads TGTGCCAGCAGCAAACGGACAGGGCGGGACACTGAAGCTTTCTTT.

This clone was picked up one time. The chain links TRBV12-3 or TRBV12-4 to TRBJ1-1; no definite D call. Trimming took 6 bases from V and 2 from J, leaving 7 bases between them. CDR3 size: 12 residues. Here the CDR3 DNA reads TGTGCCAGCAGGGCCCCAAACACTGAAGCTTTCTTT. It is translated as CASRAPNTEAFF.

In DNA, the CDR3 is TGCGCCAGCAGCGACCGAAAGGGGAACTCTGGAAACACCATATATTTT. It specifies CASSDRKGNSGNTIYF. The genes are TRBV4-1 and TRBJ1-3; possible D gene TRBD1, 5 bases. The germline V gene has CDR1 MGHRA and CDR2 YSYEKL. Trimming removed 5 bases from V and 0 bases from J, with 14 bases in between. The CDR3 sequence is 16 residues long.

The V and J genes are TRBV9 and TRBJ2-5, with D possibly being TRBD2 (5 bases). The V end was cut by 4 bases, the J end by 3 bases, with 13 bases between. This CDR3 comprises 14 residues. Germline-derived CDR1 and CDR2 are SGDLS and YYNGEE. Here the CDR3 reads CASSPGLREETQYF. The CDR3 DNA reads TGTGCCAGCAGCCCCGGACTCCGCGAAGAGACCCAGTACTTC. The full variable domain, rest sourced from reference TRBV9 and TRBJ2-5, is DSGVTQTPKHLITATGQRVTLRCSPRSGDLSVYWYQQSLDQGLQFLIQYYNGEERAKGNILERFSAQQFPDLHSELNLSSLELGDSALYFCASSPGLREETQYFGPGTRLLVL.

CDR3 loop: CASSLRPGGNEQFF. The CDR3 DNA reads TGTGCCAGCAGCTTAAGACCCGGGGGCAATGAGCAGTTCTTC. V usage is TRBV11-2 and J usage is TRBJ2-1, with a tentative D call TRBD2 (6 bases). V lost 2 bases and J 6 bases, leaving 11 bases between the germline ends. This CDR3 is 14 amino acids long. From germline, CDR1 is SGHAT and CDR2 FQNNGV.

The chain recombines TRBV28 with TRBJ1-2; D not resolved. This CDR3 contains 14 residues. The germline V gene encodes CDR1 MDHEN and CDR2 SYDVKM. Trimming cost V 2 bases and J 0 bases, with 7 bases left between them. The CDR3 DNA reads as TGTGCCAGCAGTTTACAGTGGCCTAACTATGGCTACACCTTC. It translates to CASSLQWPNYGYTF.

The chain recombines TRBV12-5 with TRBJ2-1; TRBD1 agrees at 9 bases. The germline V gene has CDR1 LGHNT and CDR2 FRNRAP. V was pared by 1 base and J by 7 bases, with 8 bases of the junction left unmatched. The CDR3 consists of 16 residues. CDR3 coding DNA: TGTGCTAGTGGTTTGGGGGCGGGACAGGGCGTAAATGAGCAGTTCTTC. Translating gives CASGLGAGQGVNEQFF.

The gene calls are TRBV5-4 and TRBJ1-1, with D perhaps matching TRBD1 (6 bases). Per the germline V gene, CDR1 is SGHNT and CDR2 is YYREEE (reference sequence). The CDR3 length is 13 residues. V was pared by 6 bases and J by 6 bases, with 15 bases between. CDR3 coding DNA: TGTGCCAGCACCGTAACAGGGTCCCCTGAAGCTTTCTTT. As protein: CASTVTGSPEAFF.

The sample holds a few counts of this clone. This sequence joins TRBV7-8 and TRBJ1-5; D gene unclear. CDR1 is SGHVS and CDR2 is FQNEAQ in the germline V gene. This CDR3 is built from 13 residues. V lost 4 bases and J 5 bases, leaving 9 bases between the germline ends. Here the CDR3 DNA reads TGTGCCAGCAGCTCCCTCGTAGATCAGCCCCAGCATTTT. Translated, it gives CASSSLVDQPQHF.

This chain joins TRBV2 and TRBJ2-2; a weak D match, TRBD1 (6 bases). The CDR3 is 13 residues long. Trimming left V 9 bases short and J 0 bases short, with 8 bases between. The germline V gene encodes CDR1 SNHLY and CDR2 FYNNEI. CDR3 region: CARRQANTGELFF. The CDR3 DNA is TGTGCCAGAAGACAGGCGAACACCGGGGAGCTGTTTTTT.

This clone came up a few times. This chain links TRBV7-2 with TRBJ2-2; no clear D gene. V dropped 2 bases and J dropped 9 bases, with 10 bases sitting between them. Germline V CDR1 and CDR2: SGHTA, FQGNSA. The CDR3 length is 13 residues. The CDR3 loop reads CASSLLETRELFF. As DNA, the CDR3 is TGTGCCAGCAGCTTATTGGAGACCAGGGAGCTGTTTTTT.